This T cell receptor beta chain comes out of a study of Ad26.COV2.S vaccination and SARS-CoV-2 variants. General observations from the study: Reported findings describe substantial breadth in spike-specific CD8+ and CD4+ T cell responses following vaccination.

Per germline, CDR1 MRHNA and CDR2 SNTAGT. V was pared by 2 bases and J by 0 bases, with 9 bases between. This CDR3 has 15 amino acids. Some clones are missing from TCRdb's copy, which holds only in-frame ones; the method was immunoSEQ multiplex PCR. The profile shows roughly 320,000 clones, 87% of them singletons. Treatment of the sample: some 19 received Ad26.COV2.S at low or high dose, single or two shots; roughly five received placebo; per-sample allocation not given. After the first vaccine or placebo injection, samples were drawn on day 63. Points on this clone: The antigen remains undetermined.

Sequencing used peripheral blood, obtained in a trial of Ad26.COV2.S vaccine versus placebo. The TCR sequence derives from a person between 18 and 65 years old who received the Ad26.COV2.S COVID-19 vaccine or a placebo. The rearrangement joins TRBV6-4 to TRBJ2-3, with D perhaps being TRBD1 or TRBD2 (6 bases each). The chain's CDR3 is CASSDEGGSTDTQYF. DNA for the CDR3: TGTGCCAGCAGTGACGAGGGGGGCAGCACAGATACGCAGTATTTT.